A selection of T cell receptor beta chains follows, all from one sample in a study of T cell responses to AZD1222 COVID-19 vaccine. TCRdb's table, derived via immunoSEQ multiplex PCR, lists solely in-frame clones and lacks some. This table holds 69,000 or so clones, roughly 87% found once. Sequenced material: peripheral blood, taken 28 days after the second AZD1222 dose. All receptors come from an adult who received the AZD1222 COVID-19 vaccine. Each CDR3 is given without its conserved first and last residue. Fields, in order: V gene, J gene, clone size, CDR3 protein. Size is omitted from some rows. Given values are once, few, many or a class for expanded clones.

>TRBV6-5|TRBJ1-2|NA
ASSYSSVNYGYT
>TRBV18|TRBJ1-1|NA
ASSRGQPEAEAF
>TRBV18|TRBJ2-7|NA
ASSPGGREVLYEQY
>TRBV12-3/TRBV12-4|TRBJ1-3|NA
ASSLGNTIY
>TRBV24-1|TRBJ2-1|NA
ATSDFSGNEQF
>TRBV19|TRBJ2-5|once
ASSSQGGQETQY
>TRBV30|TRBJ1-5|NA
AWSGGISNQPQH
>TRBV11-1|TRBJ2-7|NA
ASSLDNRSGEQY
>TRBV18|TRBJ1-4|NA
ASSTDLGPNEKLF
>TRBV19|TRBJ2-5|NA
ASSRLAGTSRLQETQY
>TRBV29-1|TRBJ2-7|medium-sized
SVEKGMDEQY
>TRBV18|TRBJ1-2|NA
ASSPFTGVEGYT
>TRBV6-5|TRBJ2-5|NA
ASSRTSGGRETQY
>TRBV19|TRBJ1-1|few
ASRETAFGTEAF
>TRBV19|TRBJ1-5|NA
ASSMDGYQPQH
>TRBV11-1|TRBJ2-7|NA
ASSRDGYEQY
>TRBV4-2|TRBJ1-2|NA
ASSQGDRSYGYT
>TRBV7-9|TRBJ2-1|NA
ASSLEGDEQF
>TRBV10-2|TRBJ2-3|NA
ASSAPADNTDTQY
>TRBV28|TRBJ1-1|NA
ASSSSGAPNAEAF
>TRBV3-1/TRBV3-2|TRBJ2-7|NA
ASSQVRVNEQY
>TRBV4-3|TRBJ1-6|NA
ASSPGGGGYSPLH
>TRBV5-1|TRBJ1-6|NA
ASSLQGASYNSPLH
>TRBV29-1|TRBJ2-7|NA
SVAERAVMNEQY
>TRBV5-6|TRBJ2-1|NA
ASSTAGTSGSYEQF
>TRBV11-3|TRBJ2-1|NA
ASSSDGTSYNEQF
>TRBV9|TRBJ1-1|NA
ASSVLTGDTEAF
>TRBV29-1|TRBJ2-1|NA
SALAGGPFTDDNEQF
>TRBV6-5|TRBJ2-1|few
ASRRDRGGHEQF
>TRBV30|TRBJ2-7|NA
AWSVMGRAYEQY
>TRBV7-9|TRBJ2-1|NA
ASSWVPSEQF
>TRBV5-1|TRBJ1-4|NA
ASSEHQGSNEKLF
>TRBV3-1/TRBV3-2|TRBJ2-7|NA
ASSSDITYEQY
>TRBV6-2/TRBV6-3|TRBJ2-7|NA
ASSYSNPGSYEQY
>TRBV7-9|TRBJ1-4|NA
ASSLGATNEKLF
>TRBV10-3|TRBJ1-3|NA
AISGSGNPEDTIY
>TRBV19|TRBJ1-4|once
ASSIWVPNEKLF
>TRBV9|TRBJ2-5|NA
ASSVGLAGVGQETQY
>TRBV5-1|TRBJ1-1|NA
ASSSGSTALNTEAF
>TRBV28|TRBJ2-1|NA
ASSQLVSQF
>TRBV9|TRBJ1-1|NA
ASSVGRGTTEAF
>TRBV9|TRBJ1-4|NA
ASTSGTDEKLF
>TRBV6-2/TRBV6-3|TRBJ2-1|NA
ASSFQGRTYNEQF
>TRBV10-2|TRBJ1-1|once
ASSLPQGNTEAF
>TRBV7-9|TRBJ2-7|NA
ASSVGDPPAGEGQY
>TRBV6-5|TRBJ2-2|NA
ASPYARNTGELF
>TRBV29-1|TRBJ2-7|few
SVGQSYEQY
>TRBV18|TRBJ1-1|NA
ASSPGQTNTEAF
>TRBV19|TRBJ2-1|NA
ASSIVAAGVVEQF
>TRBV29-1|TRBJ1-2|NA
SVGETYGYT